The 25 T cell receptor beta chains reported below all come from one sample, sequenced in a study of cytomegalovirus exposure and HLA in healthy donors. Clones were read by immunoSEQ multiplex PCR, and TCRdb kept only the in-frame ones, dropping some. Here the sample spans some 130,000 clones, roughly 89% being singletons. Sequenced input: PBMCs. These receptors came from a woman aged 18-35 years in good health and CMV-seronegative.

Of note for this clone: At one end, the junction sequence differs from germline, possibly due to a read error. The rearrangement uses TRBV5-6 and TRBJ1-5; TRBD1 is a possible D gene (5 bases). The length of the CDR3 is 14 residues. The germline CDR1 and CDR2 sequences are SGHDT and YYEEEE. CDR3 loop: CASSLYWGNQPQHF. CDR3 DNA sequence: TGTGCCAGCAGCTTGTATTGGGGCAACCAGCCCCAGCATTTT.

The CDR3 spells CASSSAGQRGVTEAFF. The DNA for the CDR3 is TGTGCCAGCAGTTCCGCGGGACAGCGTGGGGTCACTGAAGCTTTCTTT. This chain joins TRBV27 and TRBJ1-1; 7 nucleotides align to TRBD1. V shed 4 bases and J 4 bases; nucleotides not matched to a gene: 12. The CDR3 totals 16 residues. Germline CDR1 reads MNHEY; CDR2 reads SMNVEV (reference sequence).

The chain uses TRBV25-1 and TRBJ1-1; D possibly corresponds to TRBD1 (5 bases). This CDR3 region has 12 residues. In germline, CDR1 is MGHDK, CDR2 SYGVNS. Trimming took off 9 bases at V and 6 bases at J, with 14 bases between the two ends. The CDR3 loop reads CASGGGDPEAFF. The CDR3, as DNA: TGTGCCAGTGGGGGGGGAGACCCTGAAGCTTTCTTT.

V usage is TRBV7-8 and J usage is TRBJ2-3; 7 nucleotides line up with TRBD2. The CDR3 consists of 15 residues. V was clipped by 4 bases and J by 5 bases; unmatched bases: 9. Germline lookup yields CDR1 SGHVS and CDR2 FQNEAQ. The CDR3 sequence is CASSSDAGVGDTQYF. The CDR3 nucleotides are TGTGCCAGCAGCTCCGACGCGGGGGTTGGAGATACGCAGTATTTT.

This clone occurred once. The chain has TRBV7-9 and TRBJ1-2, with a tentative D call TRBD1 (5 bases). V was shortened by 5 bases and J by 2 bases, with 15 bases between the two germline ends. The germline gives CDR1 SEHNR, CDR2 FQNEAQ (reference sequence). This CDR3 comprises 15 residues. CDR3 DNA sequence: TGTGCCAGCAGCCAGTTCCAGGGTCCCAACTATGGCTACACCTTC. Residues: CASSQFQGPNYGYTF.

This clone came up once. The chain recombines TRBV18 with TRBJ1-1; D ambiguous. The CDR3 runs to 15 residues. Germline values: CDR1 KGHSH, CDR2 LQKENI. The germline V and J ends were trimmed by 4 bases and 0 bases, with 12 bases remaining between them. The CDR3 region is CASSLTTGMNTEAFF. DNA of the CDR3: TGTGCCAGCTCACTCACGACGGGAATGAACACTGAAGCTTTCTTT.

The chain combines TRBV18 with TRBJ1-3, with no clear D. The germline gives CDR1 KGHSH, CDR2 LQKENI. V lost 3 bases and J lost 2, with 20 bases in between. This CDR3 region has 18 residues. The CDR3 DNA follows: TGTGCCAGCTCACCCCGCCTTGCCGGTTCGGTTCCTGGAAACACCATATATTTT. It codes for CASSPRLAGSVPGNTIYF. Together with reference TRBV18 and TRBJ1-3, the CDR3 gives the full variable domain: NAGVMQNPRHLVRRRGQEARLRCSPMKGHSHVYWYRQLPEEGLKFMVYLQKENIIDESGMPKERFSAEFPKEGPSILRIQQVVRGDSAAYFCASSPRLAGSVPGNTIYFGEGSWLTVV.

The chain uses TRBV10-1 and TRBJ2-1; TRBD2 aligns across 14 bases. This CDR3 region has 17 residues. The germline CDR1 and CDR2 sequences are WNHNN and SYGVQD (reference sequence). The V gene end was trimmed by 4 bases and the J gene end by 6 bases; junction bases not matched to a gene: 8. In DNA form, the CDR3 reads TGCGCCAGCAGTGGAGGGACTAGCGGGGGAGTGGGCAATGAGCAGTTCTTC. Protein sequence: CASSGGTSGGVGNEQFF.

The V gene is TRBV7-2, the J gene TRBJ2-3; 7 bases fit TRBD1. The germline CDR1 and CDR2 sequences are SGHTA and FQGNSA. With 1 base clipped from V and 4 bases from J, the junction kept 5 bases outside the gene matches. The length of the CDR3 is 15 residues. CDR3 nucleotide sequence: TGTGCCAGCAGCTTAGTTGTTACAGGGGCAGATACGCAGTATTTT. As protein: CASSLVVTGADTQYF.

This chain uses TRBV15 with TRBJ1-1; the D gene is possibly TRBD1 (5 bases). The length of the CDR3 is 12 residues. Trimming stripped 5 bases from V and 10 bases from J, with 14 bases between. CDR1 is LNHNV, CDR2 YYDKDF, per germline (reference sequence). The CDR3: CATSPSRGGAFF. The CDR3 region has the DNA TGTGCCACCAGCCCGAGTCGGGGGGGAGCTTTCTTT.

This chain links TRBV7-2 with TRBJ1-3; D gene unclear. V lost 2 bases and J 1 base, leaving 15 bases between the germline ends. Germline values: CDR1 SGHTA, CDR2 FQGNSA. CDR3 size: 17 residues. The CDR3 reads CASSLWASLKSGNTIYF. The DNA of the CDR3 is TGTGCCAGCAGCTTATGGGCGAGCCTTAAATCTGGAAACACCATATATTTT.

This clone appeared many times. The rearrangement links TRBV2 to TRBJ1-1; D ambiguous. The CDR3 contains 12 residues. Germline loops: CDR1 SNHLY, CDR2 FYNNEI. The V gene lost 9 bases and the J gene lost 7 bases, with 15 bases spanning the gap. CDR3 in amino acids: CARESRTHEAFF. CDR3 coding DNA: TGTGCCAGAGAATCGAGAACCCATGAAGCTTTCTTT.

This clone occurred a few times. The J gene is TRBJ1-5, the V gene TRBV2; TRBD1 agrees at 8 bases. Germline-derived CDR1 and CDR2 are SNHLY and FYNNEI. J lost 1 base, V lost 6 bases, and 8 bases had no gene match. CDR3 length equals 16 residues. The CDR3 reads CASSPTGVLSNQPQHF. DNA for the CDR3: TGTGCCAGCAGCCCGACAGGGGTCTTGAGCAATCAGCCCCAGCATTTT.

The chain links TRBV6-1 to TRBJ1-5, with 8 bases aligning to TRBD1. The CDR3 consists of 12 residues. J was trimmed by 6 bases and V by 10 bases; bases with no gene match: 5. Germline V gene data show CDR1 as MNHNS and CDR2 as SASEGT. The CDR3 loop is CATNRGGQPQHF. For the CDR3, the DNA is TGTGCCACCAACAGGGGGGGTCAGCCCCAGCATTTT.

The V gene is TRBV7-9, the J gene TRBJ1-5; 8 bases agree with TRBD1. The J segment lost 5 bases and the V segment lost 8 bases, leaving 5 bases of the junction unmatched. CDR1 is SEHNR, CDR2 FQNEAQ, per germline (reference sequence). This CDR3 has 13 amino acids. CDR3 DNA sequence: TGTGCCAGCTCATTACAGGGGGATCAGCCCCAGCATTTT. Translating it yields CASSLQGDQPQHF.

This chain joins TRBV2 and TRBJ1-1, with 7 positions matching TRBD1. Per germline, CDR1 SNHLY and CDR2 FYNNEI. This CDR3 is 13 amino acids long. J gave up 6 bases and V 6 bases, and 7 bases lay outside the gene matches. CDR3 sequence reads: CASSTQGLSEAFF. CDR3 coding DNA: TGTGCCAGCAGCACACAGGGGTTATCTGAAGCTTTCTTT. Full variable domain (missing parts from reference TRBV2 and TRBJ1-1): EPEVTQTPSHQVTQMGQEVILRCVPISNHLYFYWYRQILGQKVEFLVSFYNNEISEKSEIFDDQFSVERPDGSNFTLKIRSTKLEDSAMYFCASSTQGLSEAFFGQGTRLTVV.

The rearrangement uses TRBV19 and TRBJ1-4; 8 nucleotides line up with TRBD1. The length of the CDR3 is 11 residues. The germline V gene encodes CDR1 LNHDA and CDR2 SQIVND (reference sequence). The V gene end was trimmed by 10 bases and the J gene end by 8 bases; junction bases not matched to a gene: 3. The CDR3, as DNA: TGTGCCACAGGACAGGGCGAAAAACTGTTTTTT. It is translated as CATGQGEKLFF.

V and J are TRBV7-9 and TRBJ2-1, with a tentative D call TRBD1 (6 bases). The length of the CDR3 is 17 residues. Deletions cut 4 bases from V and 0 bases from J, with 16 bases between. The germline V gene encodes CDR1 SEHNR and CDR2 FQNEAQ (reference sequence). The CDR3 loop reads CASSSTGTSSSYNEQFF. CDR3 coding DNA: TGTGCCAGCAGCTCAACAGGGACAAGTAGCTCCTACAATGAGCAGTTCTTC.

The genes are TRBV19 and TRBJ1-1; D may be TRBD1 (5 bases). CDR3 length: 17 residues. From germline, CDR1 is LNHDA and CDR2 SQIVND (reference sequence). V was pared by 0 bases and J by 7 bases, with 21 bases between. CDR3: CASSIDLRDAGRIEAFF. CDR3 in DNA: TGTGCCAGTAGTATAGATCTAAGGGACGCGGGACGAATTGAAGCTTTCTTT.

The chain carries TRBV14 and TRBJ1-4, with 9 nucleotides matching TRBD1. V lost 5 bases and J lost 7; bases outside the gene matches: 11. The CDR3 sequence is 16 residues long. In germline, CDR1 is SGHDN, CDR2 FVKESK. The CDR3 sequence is CASSAYTGGIREKLFF. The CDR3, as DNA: TGTGCCAGCAGCGCTTATACAGGGGGCATACGTGAAAAACTGTTTTTT.

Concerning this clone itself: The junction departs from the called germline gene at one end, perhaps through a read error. CDR3 DNA: TGTGCCAGCACCGTAGGGACAGGGTTGAGCACTGAAGCTTTCTTT. This translates into CASTVGTGLSTEAFF. This chain links TRBV9 with TRBJ1-1; TRBD1 agrees at 9 bases. Looked up from germline, CDR1 is SGDLS and CDR2 is YYNGEE. The CDR3 has 15 amino acids.

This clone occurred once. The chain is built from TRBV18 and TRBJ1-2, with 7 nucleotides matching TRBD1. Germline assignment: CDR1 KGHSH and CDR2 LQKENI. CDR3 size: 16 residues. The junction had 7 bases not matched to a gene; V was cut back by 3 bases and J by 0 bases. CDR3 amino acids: CASSPARQGSNYGYTF. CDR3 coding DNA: TGTGCCAGCTCACCCGCCAGACAGGGATCTAACTATGGCTACACCTTC.

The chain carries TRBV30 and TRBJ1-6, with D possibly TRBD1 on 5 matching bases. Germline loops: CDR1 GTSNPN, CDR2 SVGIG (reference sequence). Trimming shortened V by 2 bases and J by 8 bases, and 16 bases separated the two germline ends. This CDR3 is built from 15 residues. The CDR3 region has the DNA TGTGCCTGGAGTTTTGGTAGACTAGGGGATTCACCCCTCCACTTT. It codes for CAWSFGRLGDSPLHF.

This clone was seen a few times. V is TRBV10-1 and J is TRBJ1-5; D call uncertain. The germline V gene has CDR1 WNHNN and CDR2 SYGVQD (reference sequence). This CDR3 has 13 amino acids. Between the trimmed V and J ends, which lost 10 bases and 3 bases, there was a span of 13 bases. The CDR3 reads CATSANVNQPQHF. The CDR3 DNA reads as TGCGCCACTAGTGCGAACGTCAATCAGCCCCAGCATTTT.

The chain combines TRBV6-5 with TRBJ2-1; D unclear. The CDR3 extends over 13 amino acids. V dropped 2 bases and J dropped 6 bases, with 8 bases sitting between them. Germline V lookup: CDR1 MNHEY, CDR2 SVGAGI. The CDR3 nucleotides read TGTGCCAGCAGTTACACAGCTATCAATGAGCAGTTCTTC. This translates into CASSYTAINEQFF.